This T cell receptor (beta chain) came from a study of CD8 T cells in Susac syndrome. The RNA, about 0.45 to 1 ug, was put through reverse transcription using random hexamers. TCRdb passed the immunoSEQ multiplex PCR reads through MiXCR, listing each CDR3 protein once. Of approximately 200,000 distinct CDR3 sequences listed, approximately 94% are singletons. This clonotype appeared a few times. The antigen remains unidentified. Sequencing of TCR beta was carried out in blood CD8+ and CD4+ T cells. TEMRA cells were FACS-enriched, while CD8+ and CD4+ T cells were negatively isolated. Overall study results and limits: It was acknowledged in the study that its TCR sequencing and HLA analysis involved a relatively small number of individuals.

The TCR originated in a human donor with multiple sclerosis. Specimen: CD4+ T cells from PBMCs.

CDR3 coding DNA: TGCAGTGTTTCCGACAGGGGAAATCAGCCCCAGCATTTT. Amino acids: CSVSDRGNQPQHF. The chain employs TRBV20-1 and TRBJ1-5; 8 positions match TRBD1. The CDR3 extends over 13 amino acids. Per germline, CDR1 DFQATT and CDR2 SNEGSKA (reference sequence). Trimming took 7 bases from V and 4 from J; bases not matched to a gene: 6.